What follows is one T cell receptor (beta chain) and its context. Its target is not known. This record belongs to a study of identifying expanded T cells in peripheral blood. Study-level points and caveats: Approximately 2-week clone count variance significantly increased as total template count grew.

TCRdb keeps only in-frame clones here, not all; method: immunoSEQ multiplex PCR. The sample lists tens of thousands of clones; around 84% were seen once. Collection occurred without any documented infections or immune events in donors. The germline gives CDR1 SGHTA, CDR2 FQGNSA. The CDR3 is 14 residues long. The ends were cut back, 6 bases at V and 4 bases at J, with 14 bases in the middle. The chain recombines TRBV7-2 with TRBJ2-3, with D possibly being TRBD1 (5 bases). The specimen was blood. This sequence originates from a person between 18 and 75 years old in good health. This CDR3 is CASSFRVLADTQYF. The CDR3 DNA is TGTGCCAGCAGTTTCAGGGTTTTGGCAGATACGCAGTATTTT. The full variable domain, completed using reference TRBV7-2 and TRBJ2-3, is GAGVSQSPSNKVTEKGKDVELRCDPISGHTALYWYRQSLGQGLEFLIYFQGNSAPDKSGLPSDRFSAERTGGSVSTLTIQRTQQEDSAVYLCASSFRVLADTQYFGPGTRLTVL.